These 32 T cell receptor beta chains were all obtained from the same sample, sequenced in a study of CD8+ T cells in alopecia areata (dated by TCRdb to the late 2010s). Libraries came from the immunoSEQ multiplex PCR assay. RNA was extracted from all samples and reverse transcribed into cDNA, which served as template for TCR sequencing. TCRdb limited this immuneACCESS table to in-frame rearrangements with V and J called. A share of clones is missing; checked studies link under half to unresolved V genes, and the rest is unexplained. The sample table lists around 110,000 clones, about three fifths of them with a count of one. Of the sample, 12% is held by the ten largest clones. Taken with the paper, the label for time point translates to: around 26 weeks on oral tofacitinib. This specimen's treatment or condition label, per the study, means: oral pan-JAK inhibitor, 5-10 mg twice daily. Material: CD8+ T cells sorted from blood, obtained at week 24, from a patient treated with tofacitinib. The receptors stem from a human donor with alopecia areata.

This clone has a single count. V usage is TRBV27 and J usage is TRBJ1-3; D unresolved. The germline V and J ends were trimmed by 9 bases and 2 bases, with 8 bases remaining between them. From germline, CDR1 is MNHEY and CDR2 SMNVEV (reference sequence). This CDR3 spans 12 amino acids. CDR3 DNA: TGTGCCAGTGGACCTACTGGAAACACCATATATTTT. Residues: CASGPTGNTIYF.

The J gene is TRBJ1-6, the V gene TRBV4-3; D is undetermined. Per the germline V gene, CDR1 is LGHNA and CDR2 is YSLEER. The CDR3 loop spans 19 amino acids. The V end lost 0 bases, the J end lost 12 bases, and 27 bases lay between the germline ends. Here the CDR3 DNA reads TGCGCCAGCAGCCAAGATCCTTCTCCTGGTGGTACGGGAATTGGACCCCTCCACTTT. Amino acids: CASSQDPSPGGTGIGPLHF.

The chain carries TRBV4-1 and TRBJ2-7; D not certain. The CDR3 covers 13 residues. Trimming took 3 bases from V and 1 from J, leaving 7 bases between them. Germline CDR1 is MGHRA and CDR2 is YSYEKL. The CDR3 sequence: CASSQPYSYEQYF. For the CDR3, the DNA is TGCGCCAGCAGCCAGCCCTATTCCTACGAGCAGTACTTC.

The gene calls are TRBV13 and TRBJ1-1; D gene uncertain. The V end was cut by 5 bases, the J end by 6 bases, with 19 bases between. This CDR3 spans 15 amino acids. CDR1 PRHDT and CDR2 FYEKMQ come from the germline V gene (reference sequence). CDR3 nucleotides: TGTGCCAGCAGCCCTACAAAACAAGGTGGCGCTGAAGCTTTCTTT. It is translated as CASSPTKQGGAEAFF.

Here the CDR3 reads CSAWTGSSYEQYF. CDR3 bases: TGCAGCGCCTGGACGGGAAGCTCCTACGAGCAGTACTTC. This chain joins TRBV29-1 and TRBJ2-7; a possible D gene is TRBD2 (5 bases). The CDR3 is 13 amino acids. Germline V gene sequence: CDR1 SQVTM, CDR2 ANQGSEA. V lost 7 bases, J lost 0 bases, and 13 bases lay in between.

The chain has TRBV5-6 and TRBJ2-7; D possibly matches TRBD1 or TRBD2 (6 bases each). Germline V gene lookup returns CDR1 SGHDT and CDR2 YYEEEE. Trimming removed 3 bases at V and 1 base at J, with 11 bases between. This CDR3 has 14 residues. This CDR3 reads CASSWGRGSYEQYF. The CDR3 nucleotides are TGTGCCAGCAGCTGGGGGCGGGGATCCTACGAGCAGTACTTC.

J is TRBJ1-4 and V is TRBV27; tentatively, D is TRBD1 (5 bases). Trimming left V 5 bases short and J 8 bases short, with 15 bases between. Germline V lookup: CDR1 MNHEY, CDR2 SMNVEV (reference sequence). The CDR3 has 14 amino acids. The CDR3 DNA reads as TGTGCCAGCAGTCCACTGGGACTTATAGAAAAACTGTTTTTT. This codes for CASSPLGLIEKLFF.

The CDR3 DNA follows: TGTGCCAGCAGTTACTCAGGGGGTCTCACTGAAGCTTTCTTT. Translated, it gives CASSYSGGLTEAFF. This chain links TRBV6-5 with TRBJ1-1; a weak D match, TRBD1 (6 bases). The CDR3 consists of 14 residues. The V end lost 0 bases, the J end lost 4 bases, and 9 bases lay between the germline ends. Germline V gene data show CDR1 as MNHEY and CDR2 as SVGAGI.

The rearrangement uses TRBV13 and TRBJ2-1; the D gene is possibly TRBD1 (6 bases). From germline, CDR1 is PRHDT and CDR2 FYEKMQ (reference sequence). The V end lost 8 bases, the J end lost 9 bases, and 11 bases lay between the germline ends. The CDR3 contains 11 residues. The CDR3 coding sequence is TGTGCCAGCTATGGGGGCAGTGAGCAGTTCTTC. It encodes CASYGGSEQFF.

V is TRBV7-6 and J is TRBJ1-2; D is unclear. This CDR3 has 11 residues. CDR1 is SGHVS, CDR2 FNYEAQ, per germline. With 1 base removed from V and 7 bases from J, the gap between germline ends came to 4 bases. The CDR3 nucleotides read TGTGCCAGCAGCTTAGGCAGTGGCTACACCTTC. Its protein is CASSLGSGYTF.

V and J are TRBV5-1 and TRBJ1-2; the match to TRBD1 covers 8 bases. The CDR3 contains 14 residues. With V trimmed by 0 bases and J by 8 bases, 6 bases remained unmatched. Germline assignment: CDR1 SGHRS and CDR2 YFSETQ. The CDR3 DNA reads TGCGCCAGCAGCTTGGGGACAGGGCTGTCGGGCTACACCTTC. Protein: CASSLGTGLSGYTF.

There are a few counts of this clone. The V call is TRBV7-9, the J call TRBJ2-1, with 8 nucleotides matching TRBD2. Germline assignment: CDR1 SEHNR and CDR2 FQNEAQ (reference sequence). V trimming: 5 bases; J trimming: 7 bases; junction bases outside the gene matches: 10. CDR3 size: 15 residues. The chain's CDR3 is CASSPTRAGDNEQFF. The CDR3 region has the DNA TGTGCCAGCAGCCCTACACGAGCGGGGGATAATGAGCAGTTCTTC.

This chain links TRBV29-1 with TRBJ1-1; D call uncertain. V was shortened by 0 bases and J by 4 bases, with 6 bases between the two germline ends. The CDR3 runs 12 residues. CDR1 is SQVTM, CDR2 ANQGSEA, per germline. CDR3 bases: TGCAGCGTTGAAGATCTTAGCACTGAAGCTTTCTTT. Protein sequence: CSVEDLSTEAFF.

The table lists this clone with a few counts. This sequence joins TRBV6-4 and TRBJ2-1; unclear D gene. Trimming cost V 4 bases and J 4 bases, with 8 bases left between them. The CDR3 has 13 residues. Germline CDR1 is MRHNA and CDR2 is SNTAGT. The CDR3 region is CASSVSGYNEQFF. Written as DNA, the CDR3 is TGTGCCAGCAGTGTTTCGGGTTACAATGAGCAGTTCTTC.

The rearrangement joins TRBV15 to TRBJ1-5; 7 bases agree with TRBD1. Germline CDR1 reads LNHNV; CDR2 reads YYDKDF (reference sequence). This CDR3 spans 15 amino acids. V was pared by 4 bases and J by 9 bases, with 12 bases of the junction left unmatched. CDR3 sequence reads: CATSTRQGTMAPQHF. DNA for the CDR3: TGTGCCACCAGCACCCGACAGGGAACAATGGCGCCCCAGCATTTT. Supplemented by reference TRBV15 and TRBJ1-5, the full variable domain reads DAMVIQNPRYQVTQFGKPVTLSCSQTLNHNVMYWYQQKSSQAPKLLFHYYDKDFNNEADTPDNFQSRRPNTSFCFLDIRSPGLGDTAMYLCATSTRQGTMAPQHFGDGTRLSIL.

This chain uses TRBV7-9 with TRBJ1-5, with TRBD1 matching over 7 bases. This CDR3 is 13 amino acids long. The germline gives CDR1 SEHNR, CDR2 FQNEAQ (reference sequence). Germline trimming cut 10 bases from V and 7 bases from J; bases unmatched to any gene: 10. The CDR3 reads CATASGGRQPQHF. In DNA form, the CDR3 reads TGTGCCACCGCTTCAGGGGGACGGCAGCCCCAGCATTTT.

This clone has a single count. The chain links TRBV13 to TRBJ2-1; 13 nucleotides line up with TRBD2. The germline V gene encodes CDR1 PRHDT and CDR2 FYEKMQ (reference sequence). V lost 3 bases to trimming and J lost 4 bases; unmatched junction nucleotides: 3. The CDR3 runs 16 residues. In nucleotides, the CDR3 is TGTGCCAGCAGCTTTGGACTAGCGGGAGCGTACAATGAGCAGTTCTTC. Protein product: CASSFGLAGAYNEQFF.

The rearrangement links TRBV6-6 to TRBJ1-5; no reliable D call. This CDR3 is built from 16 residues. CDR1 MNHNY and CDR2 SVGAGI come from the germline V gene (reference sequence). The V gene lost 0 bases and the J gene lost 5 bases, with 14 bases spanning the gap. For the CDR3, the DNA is TGTGCCAGCAGTTACTCGGACGATTTGCCCTATCAGCCCCAGCATTTT. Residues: CASSYSDDLPYQPQHF.

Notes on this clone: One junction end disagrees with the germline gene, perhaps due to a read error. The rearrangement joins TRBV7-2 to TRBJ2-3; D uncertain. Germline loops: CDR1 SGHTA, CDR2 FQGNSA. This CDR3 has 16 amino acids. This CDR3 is CASSQEGPASTDTQYF. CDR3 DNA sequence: TGCGCCAGCAGCCAAGAAGGTCCGGCGAGCACAGATACGCAGTATTTT.

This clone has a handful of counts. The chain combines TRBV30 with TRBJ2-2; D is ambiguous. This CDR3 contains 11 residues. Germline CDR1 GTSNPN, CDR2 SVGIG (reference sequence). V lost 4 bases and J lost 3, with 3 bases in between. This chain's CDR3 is CAWTHTGELFF. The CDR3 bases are TGTGCCTGGACTCACACCGGGGAGCTGTTTTTT.

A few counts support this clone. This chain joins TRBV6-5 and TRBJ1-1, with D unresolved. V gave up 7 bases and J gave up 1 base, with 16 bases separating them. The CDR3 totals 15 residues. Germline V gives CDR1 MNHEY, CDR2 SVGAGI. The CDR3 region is CASTPLHGRNTEAFF. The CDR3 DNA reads TGTGCCAGCACCCCACTGCACGGACGGAACACTGAAGCTTTCTTT.

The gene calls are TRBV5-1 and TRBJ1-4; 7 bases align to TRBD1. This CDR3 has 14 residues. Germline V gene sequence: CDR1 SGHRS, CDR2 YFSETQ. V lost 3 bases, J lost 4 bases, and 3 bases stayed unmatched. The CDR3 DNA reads TGCGCCAGCAGCTCCGGGACAGTTAATGAAAAACTGTTTTTT. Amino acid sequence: CASSSGTVNEKLFF.

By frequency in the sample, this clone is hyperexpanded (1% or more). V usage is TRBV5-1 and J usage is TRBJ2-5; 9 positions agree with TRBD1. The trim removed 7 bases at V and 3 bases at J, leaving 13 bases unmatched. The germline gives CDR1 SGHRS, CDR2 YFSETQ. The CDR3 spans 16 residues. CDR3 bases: TGCGCCAGCTGCAGGACCGGGACAGGGCGCGAAGAGACCCAGTACTTC. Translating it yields CASCRTGTGREETQYF.

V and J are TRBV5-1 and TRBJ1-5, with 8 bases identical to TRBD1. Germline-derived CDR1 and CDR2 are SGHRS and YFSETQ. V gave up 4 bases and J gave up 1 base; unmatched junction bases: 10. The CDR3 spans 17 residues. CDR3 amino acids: CASSTGQGGTSNQPQHF. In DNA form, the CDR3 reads TGCGCCAGCAGCACAGGACAGGGAGGAACGAGCAATCAGCCCCAGCATTTT.

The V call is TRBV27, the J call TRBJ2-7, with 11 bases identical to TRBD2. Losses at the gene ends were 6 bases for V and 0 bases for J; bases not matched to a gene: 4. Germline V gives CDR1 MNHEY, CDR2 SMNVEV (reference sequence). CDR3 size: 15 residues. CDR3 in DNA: TGTGCCAGCAGCCTACTAGCGGGGGCCTCCTACGAGCAGTACTTC. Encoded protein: CASSLLAGASYEQYF.

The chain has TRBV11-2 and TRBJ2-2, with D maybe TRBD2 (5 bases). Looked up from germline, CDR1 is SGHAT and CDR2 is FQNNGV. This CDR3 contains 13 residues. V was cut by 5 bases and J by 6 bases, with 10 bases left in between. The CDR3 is CASSPWESGELFF. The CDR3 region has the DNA TGTGCCAGCAGCCCCTGGGAGTCCGGGGAGCTGTTTTTT.

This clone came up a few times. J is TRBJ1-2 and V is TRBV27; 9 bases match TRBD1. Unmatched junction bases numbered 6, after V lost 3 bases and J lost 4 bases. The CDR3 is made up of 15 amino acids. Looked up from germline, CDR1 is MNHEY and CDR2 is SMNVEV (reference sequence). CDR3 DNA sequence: TGTGCCAGCAGTTTCTCCGGGACAGGGCCCTATGGCTACACCTTC. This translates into CASSFSGTGPYGYTF.

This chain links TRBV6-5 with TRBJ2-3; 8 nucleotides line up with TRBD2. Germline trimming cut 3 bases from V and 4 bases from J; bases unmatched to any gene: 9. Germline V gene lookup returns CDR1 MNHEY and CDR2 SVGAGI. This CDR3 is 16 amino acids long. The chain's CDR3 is CASSYGPGGLADTQYF. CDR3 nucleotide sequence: TGTGCCAGCAGTTATGGGCCGGGGGGGCTTGCAGATACGCAGTATTTT.

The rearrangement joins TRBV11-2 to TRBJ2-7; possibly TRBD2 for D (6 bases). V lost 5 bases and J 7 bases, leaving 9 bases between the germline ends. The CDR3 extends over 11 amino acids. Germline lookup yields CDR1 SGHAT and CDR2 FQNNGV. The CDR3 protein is CASSVGREQYF. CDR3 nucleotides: TGTGCCAGCAGCGTCGGGAGAGAGCAGTACTTC.

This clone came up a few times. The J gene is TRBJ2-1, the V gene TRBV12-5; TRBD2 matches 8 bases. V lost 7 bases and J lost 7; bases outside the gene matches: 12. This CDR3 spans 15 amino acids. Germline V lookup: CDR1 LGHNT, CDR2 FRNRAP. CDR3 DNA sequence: TGTGCTAGTGACCTTGAGGCGGGGGGCCCGAATGAGCAGTTCTTC. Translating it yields CASDLEAGGPNEQFF.

In nucleotides, the CDR3 is TGTGCCAGCAGTTACTCGGTCGGCGAGCAGTACTTC. It specifies CASSYSVGEQYF. The genes are TRBV6-5 and TRBJ2-7; D is unclear. Trimming stripped 0 bases from V and 6 bases from J, with 6 bases between. The CDR3 has 12 residues. Germline V lookup: CDR1 MNHEY, CDR2 SVGAGI.

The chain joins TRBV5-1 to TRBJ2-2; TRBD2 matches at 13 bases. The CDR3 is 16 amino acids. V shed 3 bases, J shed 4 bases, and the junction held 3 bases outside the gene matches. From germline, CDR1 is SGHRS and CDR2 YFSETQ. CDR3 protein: CASSSGLAGITGELFF. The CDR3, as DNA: TGCGCCAGCAGCTCGGGACTAGCGGGGATCACCGGGGAGCTGTTTTTT.